The clone carrying this TCR beta chain has just one count. The target antigen is unknown. This record comes from a study of T cell responses to AZD1222 COVID-19 vaccine. This CDR3 spans 13 amino acids. Trimming pared 1 base from V and 9 bases from J, leaving 10 bases between. Germline CDR1 SNHLY, CDR2 FYNNEI. Overall study findings and caveats: Spike-specific TCR breadth and depth went up after people got two AZD1222 doses. Mostly white British, mostly female donors; authors suggested clonal diversity may be underestimated. Dominant CD4 TCR responses targeted spike regions 160-218 and 743-854. Only five or six individuals given AZD1222 were seropositive at baseline.

Assay: immunoSEQ multiplex PCR; the TCRdb copy retains only in-frame clones and omits some. Of about 150,000 clones listed, roughly nine tenths are singletons. This TCR came from an adult in good health. Sequenced here: peripheral blood, sampled on day 0 of MenACWY control vaccination. The genes are TRBV2 and TRBJ2-1, with D hard to call. DNA of the CDR3: TGTGCCAGCAGTGAAGATAGAGAGATTGAGCAGTTCTTC. It yields the protein CASSEDREIEQFF.